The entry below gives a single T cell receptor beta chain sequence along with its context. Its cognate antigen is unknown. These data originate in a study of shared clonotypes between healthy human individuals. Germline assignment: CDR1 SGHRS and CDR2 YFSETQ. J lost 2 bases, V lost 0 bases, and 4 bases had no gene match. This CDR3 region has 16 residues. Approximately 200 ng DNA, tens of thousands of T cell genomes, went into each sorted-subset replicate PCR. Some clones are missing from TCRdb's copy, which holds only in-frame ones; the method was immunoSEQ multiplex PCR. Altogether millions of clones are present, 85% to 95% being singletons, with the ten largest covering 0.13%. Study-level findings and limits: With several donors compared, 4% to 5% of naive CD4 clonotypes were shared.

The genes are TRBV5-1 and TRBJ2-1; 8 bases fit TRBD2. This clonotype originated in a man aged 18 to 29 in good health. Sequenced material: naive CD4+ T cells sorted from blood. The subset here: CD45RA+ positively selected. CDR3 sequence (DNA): TGCGCCAGCAGCTTGGTCTCAGCGGGAGCCTACAATGAGCAGTTCTTC. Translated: CASSLVSAGAYNEQFF.